Listed here are 25 T cell receptor beta chains from one sample, sequenced in a study of T cell repertoires in cytomegalovirus infection. A single record per CDR3 protein comes from TCRdb applying MiXCR to the reads. The sample includes more than 250,000 distinct CDR3 sequences, 25% seen only once; the top ten take about an eighth. The antigens these receptors bind are not known. Material: cultured PBMCs, obtained from culture after CMV antigen stimulation. These receptors were collected from a human donor in good health (CMV status not recorded). Some clones in this sample may be carry-over from other donors' samples.

The table lists this clonotype with a few counts. This chain links TRBV4-3 with TRBJ1-2, with D unresolved. Germline lookup yields CDR1 LGHNA and CDR2 YSLEER. Trimming took 0 bases from V and 0 from J, leaving 8 bases between them. CDR3 length equals 15 residues. As DNA, the CDR3 is TGCGCCAGCAGCCAAGATTTTGGAGCTAACTATGGCTACACCTTC. Translating gives CASSQDFGANYGYTF.

J is TRBJ1-6 and V is TRBV10-3; no clear D. Trimming cost V 3 bases and J 9 bases, with 12 bases left between them. This CDR3 region has 14 residues. The germline gives CDR1 ENHRY, CDR2 SYGVKD. The CDR3 loop reads CAISDNSFASPLHF. The CDR3 nucleotides are TGTGCCATCAGTGATAATAGCTTCGCTTCACCCCTCCACTTT.

In its sample, this clonotype was seen a few times. The gene calls are TRBV7-8 and TRBJ2-3, with a possible D match to TRBD2 (7 bases). The length of the CDR3 is 12 residues. Per germline, CDR1 SGHVS and CDR2 FQNEAQ. V gave up 5 bases and J gave up 8 bases, with 11 bases separating them. The CDR3 loop is CASSRGGFTQYF. The CDR3 nucleotides read TGTGCCAGCAGCAGGGGGGGGTTTACGCAGTATTTT.

This clonotype was recorded many times. The genes are TRBV7-2 and TRBJ2-6; 13 bases match TRBD2. The CDR3 loop spans 18 amino acids. Germline lookup yields CDR1 SGHTA and CDR2 FQGNSA. The V and J ends lost 6 bases and 4 bases, in that order; junction bases with no gene match: 9. CDR3 amino acids: CASRPGLAGLWGANVLTF. In DNA form, the CDR3 reads TGTGCCAGCAGACCGGGACTAGCGGGGTTGTGGGGGGCCAACGTCCTGACTTTC. Together with reference TRBV7-2 and TRBJ2-6, the CDR3 gives the full variable domain: GAGVSQSPSNKVTEKGKDVELRCDPISGHTALYWYRQSLGQGLEFLIYFQGNSAPDKSGLPSDRFSAERTGGSVSTLTIQRTQQEDSAVYLCASRPGLAGLWGANVLTFGAGSRLTVL.

This clonotype was observed many times. The rearrangement uses TRBV7-6 and TRBJ2-1, with 9 bases lining up with TRBD1. Germline V gene sequence: CDR1 SGHVS, CDR2 FNYEAQ. Trimming removed 1 base from V and 5 bases from J; junction bases left unmatched: 9. This CDR3 is 17 amino acids long. This CDR3 is CASSLDYLQGADNEQFF. The CDR3 DNA is TGTGCCAGCAGCTTAGATTATCTACAGGGGGCCGACAATGAGCAGTTCTTC.

The chain links TRBV20-1 to TRBJ2-5, with unresolved D. V was shortened by 0 bases and J by 3 bases, with 8 bases between the two germline ends. CDR1 DFQATT and CDR2 SNEGSKA come from the germline V gene (reference sequence). This CDR3 has 13 residues. CDR3 sequence: CSARDVVKETQYF. CDR3 coding DNA: TGCAGTGCTAGAGATGTGGTTAAAGAGACCCAGTACTTC.

This clonotype was counted between two and nine times. The chain links TRBV2 to TRBJ1-2; possibly TRBD1 for D (5 bases). Looked up from germline, CDR1 is SNHLY and CDR2 is FYNNEI. This CDR3 has 12 amino acids. The V gene lost 10 bases and the J gene lost 4 bases, with 13 bases spanning the gap. The DNA of the CDR3 is TGTGCCACCAAAGAGGGGCCCTATGGCTACACCTTC. It specifies CATKEGPYGYTF.

The chain couples TRBV29-1 to TRBJ2-4, with 9 bases that match TRBD1. This CDR3 region has 13 residues. V was clipped by 7 bases and J by 7 bases; unmatched bases: 8. Germline V gene data show CDR1 as SQVTM and CDR2 as ANQGSEA. Here the CDR3 DNA reads TGCAGCGCCTGGACAGGGGCAAGGAACATTCAGTACTTC. Its protein is CSAWTGARNIQYF.

This clonotype was picked up a small number of times. This sequence joins TRBV7-9 and TRBJ2-1; D unresolved. This CDR3 has 19 residues. CDR1 is SEHNR, CDR2 FQNEAQ, per germline (reference sequence). The germline V and J ends were trimmed by 6 bases and 0 bases, with 24 bases remaining between them. CDR3 nucleotides: TGTGCCAGCAGGGATTGGGTGGTTGTCGGCTCGAGCTCCTACAATGAGCAGTTCTTC. This codes for CASRDWVVVGSSSYNEQFF.

The chain carries TRBV6-6 and TRBJ1-2; D not certain. The V end lost 7 bases, the J end lost 4 bases, and 16 bases lay between the germline ends. The CDR3 consists of 14 residues. Germline V lookup: CDR1 MNHNY, CDR2 SVGAGI (reference sequence). CDR3 coding DNA: TGTGCCAGCAACCCGAACCCAGCTAGCTATGGCTACACCTTC. This codes for CASNPNPASYGYTF.

The J gene is TRBJ1-1, the V gene TRBV25-1, with TRBD1 matching over 7 bases. Germline CDR1 is MGHDK and CDR2 is SYGVNS. The CDR3 covers 13 residues. The J segment lost 7 bases and the V segment lost 2 bases, leaving 4 bases of the junction unmatched. Here the CDR3 reads CASSELGGVEAFF. In nucleotides, the CDR3 is TGTGCCAGCAGTGAACTAGGGGGCGTTGAAGCTTTCTTT.

The chain carries TRBV7-3 and TRBJ2-1, with TRBD2 matching over 11 bases. The germline gives CDR1 SGHTA, CDR2 FQGTGA. After removal of 2 bases from V and 6 bases from J, the junction contained 15 bases not matched to a gene. The CDR3 runs 19 residues. The CDR3 DNA sequence: TGTGCCAGCAGCTTACCCCTTATAGCGGGAGGGGGTTCGGGCAATGAGCAGTTCTTC. As protein: CASSLPLIAGGGSGNEQFF.

This clonotype appeared many times. The gene calls are TRBV7-2 and TRBJ2-1; TRBD2 aligns across 14 bases. V dropped 5 bases and J dropped 7; count of bases not matched to a gene: 10. Germline V gene lookup returns CDR1 SGHTA and CDR2 FQGNSA. This CDR3 comprises 17 residues. The CDR3 DNA reads TGTGCCAGCAGCCCGAGACTAGCGGGAGGGCCGAATAATGAGCAGTTCTTC. Translating it yields CASSPRLAGGPNNEQFF.

The rearrangement links TRBV2 to TRBJ1-4; 9 nucleotides agree with TRBD1. The CDR3 length is 15 residues. V lost 6 bases and J lost 8; bases outside the gene matches: 10. CDR1 is SNHLY and CDR2 is FYNNEI in the germline V gene. This CDR3 reads CASSKRTGVLEKLFF. For the CDR3, the DNA is TGTGCCAGCAGCAAACGGACAGGGGTATTAGAAAAACTGTTTTTT.

This clonotype was seen ten or more times. The chain has TRBV12-3 or TRBV12-4 and TRBJ2-1, with D maybe TRBD2 (8 bases). With 7 bases removed from V and 2 bases from J, the gap between germline ends came to 15 bases. The CDR3 has 15 residues. For the CDR3, the DNA is TGTGCCAGCAACCCGGGAGGGACAGCCTACAATGAGCAGTTCTTC. This sequence encodes CASNPGGTAYNEQFF.

The rearrangement links TRBV6-2 or TRBV6-3 to TRBJ2-4; D is unresolved. Germline V gene lookup returns CDR1 MNHEY and CDR2 SVGEGT. Trimming shortened V by 4 bases and J by 0 bases, and 13 bases separated the two germline ends. The CDR3 consists of 16 residues. The CDR3 spells CASSFGQRVAKNIQYF. The CDR3 nucleotides read TGTGCCAGCAGTTTCGGGCAGAGAGTAGCCAAAAACATTCAGTACTTC.

The sample holds many counts of this clonotype. This rearrangement joins TRBV28 to TRBJ1-6; 7 positions match TRBD1. J lost 5 bases, V lost 7 bases, and 11 bases had no gene match. CDR1 is MDHEN and CDR2 is SYDVKM in the germline V gene. The CDR3 contains 16 residues. CDR3: CASILNGGQNNSPLHF. CDR3 coding DNA: TGTGCCAGCATACTCAATGGGGGACAGAATAATTCACCCCTCCACTTT.

The rearrangement uses TRBV6-5 and TRBJ2-3; TRBD2 matches at 7 bases. Germline trimming cut 7 bases from V and 1 base from J; bases unmatched to any gene: 2. Per the germline V gene, CDR1 is MNHEY and CDR2 is SVGAGI. The CDR3 is made up of 13 amino acids. The chain's CDR3 is CASTTSGTDTQYF. DNA of the CDR3: TGTGCCAGCACCACTAGCGGCACAGATACGCAGTATTTT.

The chain links TRBV2 to TRBJ1-2, with TRBD1 matching over 7 bases. V was pared by 5 bases and J by 4 bases, with 19 bases of the junction left unmatched. The CDR3 totals 18 residues. The germline CDR1 and CDR2 sequences are SNHLY and FYNNEI. In DNA, the CDR3 is TGTGCCAGCAGTTTACTTATACCCACAGGGGCGGTCAGCTATGGCTACACCTTC. The encoded protein is CASSLLIPTGAVSYGYTF. The entire variable domain, with the rest obtained from reference TRBV2 and TRBJ1-2, is as follows: EPEVTQTPSHQVTQMGQEVILRCVPISNHLYFYWYRQILGQKVEFLVSFYNNEISEKSEIFDDQFSVERPDGSNFTLKIRSTKLEDSAMYFCASSLLIPTGAVSYGYTFGSGTRLTVV.

As for this clonotype: The junction departs from germline at one end; a sequencing error may be responsible. CDR3 bases: TGTGCCAGCAGCTTAAAGCAGGCCGCGACGCCCCATTTT. Translated: CASSLKQAATPHF. V and J are TRBV7-6 and TRBJ2-3; D unresolved. CDR3 length: 13 residues. Germline CDR1 is SGHVS and CDR2 is FNYEAQ.

This clonotype came up many times. V usage is TRBV5-8 and J usage is TRBJ2-2; D is perhaps TRBD2 (5 bases). Trimming removed 4 bases from V and 3 bases from J, with 13 bases in between. CDR3 size: 15 residues. The V gene's germline CDR1 is SGHTS and CDR2 YDEGEE. The CDR3 loop reads CASSLGVADTGELFF. The DNA for the CDR3 is TGTGCCAGCAGCCTCGGGGTCGCGGACACCGGGGAGCTGTTTTTT.

This clonotype has ten or more counts. The CDR3 DNA reads as TGTGCCAGCAGCTCCGGACTAGCGGGAGGCCTCCAAGAGACCCAGTACTTC. Amino acids: CASSSGLAGGLQETQYF. The genes are TRBV7-8 and TRBJ2-5, with TRBD2 identical over 14 bases. The germline gives CDR1 SGHVS, CDR2 FQNEAQ. V shed 4 bases and J 1 base; nucleotides not matched to a gene: 5. This CDR3 has 17 amino acids.

The V and J genes are TRBV29-1 and TRBJ2-3; D is possibly TRBD1 (6 bases). The CDR3 loop spans 14 amino acids. The V end lost 4 bases, the J end lost 3 bases, and 14 bases lay between the germline ends. Germline assignment: CDR1 SQVTM and CDR2 ANQGSEA. The CDR3, as DNA: TGCAGCGTTGGGAGGCAGGGGCCGACAGATACGCAGTATTTT. Its translation: CSVGRQGPTDTQYF.

This clonotype has just a few counts. This rearrangement joins TRBV24-1 to TRBJ2-1, with TRBD2 matching over 11 bases. Germline V gene lookup returns CDR1 KGHDR and CDR2 SFDVKD. The V and J ends lost 4 bases and 4 bases, in that order; junction bases with no gene match: 5. The CDR3 runs 16 residues. The CDR3 coding sequence is TGTGCCACCAGTGAAGCCGGGACTAGCGGTTACAATGAGCAGTTCTTC. Translated, it gives CATSEAGTSGYNEQFF.

The J gene is TRBJ1-4, the V gene TRBV7-9; 8 bases match TRBD1. Germline CDR1 reads SEHNR; CDR2 reads FQNEAQ (reference sequence). V shed 5 bases, J shed 8 bases, and the junction held 1 base outside the gene matches. The CDR3 consists of 12 residues. Here the CDR3 DNA reads TGTGCCAGCAGCCGGACAGGGGAAAAACTGTTTTTT. The encoded protein is CASSRTGEKLFF. Full variable domain (missing parts from reference TRBV7-9 and TRBJ1-4): DTGVSQNPRHKITKRGQNVTFRCDPISEHNRLYWYRQTLGQGPEFLTYFQNEAQLEKSRLLSDRFSAERPKGSFSTLEIQRTEQGDSAMYLCASSRTGEKLFFGSGTQLSVL.